This is a list of T cell receptor beta chains from one sample in a study of T cells after yellow fever vaccination. TCRdb called the 5' RACE reads again in MiXCR, with one record for every CDR3 protein. The sample has 450,000 to 550,000 distinct CDR3 sequences, 20% to 25% seen once; the top ten hold roughly a sixth. Sequencing was performed on PBMCs, taken roughly 20 days after the first yellow fever vaccination. These receptors were obtained from a man between 18 and 35 years old who received the YFV17D yellow fever vaccine. CDR3s include the opening cysteine and the closing phenylalanine or tryptophan. D genes are given only for firm matches. Clone size is shown for a subset of rows, as once, few, many or a class of expanded clone.

d_call j_call clone_size v_call cdr3_nt cdr3_aa
TRBD1 TRBJ1-2 . TRBV20-1 TGCAGTGCTAGGTCGACAGGGACGGGGGGTTCCTATGGCTACACCTTC CSARSTGTGGSYGYTF
. TRBJ2-1 . TRBV7-3 TGTGCCAGCACCTCTTTGGGGCAGCAAAATGAGCAGTTCTTC CASTSLGQQNEQFF
. TRBJ2-7 . TRBV1 TGCACCAGCAGCCAACATCCTGGACAGAGCTACGAGCAGTACTTC CTSSQHPGQSYEQYF
. TRBJ2-5 many TRBV12-3/TRBV12-4 TGTGCCAGCAGTCTAACAGGGATCGGAGAGACCCAGTACTTC CASSLTGIGETQYF
. TRBJ2-2 . TRBV5-5 TGTGCCAGCAGAAACGCCGGGGCGAACACCGGGGAGCTGTTTTTT CASRNAGANTGELFF
. TRBJ1-2 few TRBV5-1 TGCGCCAGCAGCCCAAATCAAATAGAGAACTATGGCTACACCTTC CASSPNQIENYGYTF
. TRBJ2-3 . TRBV11-2 TGTGCCAGCAGCTTACGAACGGGGGCAAGCAAAGATACGCAGTATTTT CASSLRTGASKDTQYF
TRBD1 TRBJ2-5 few TRBV5-1 TGCGCCAGCAGCACCGACAGGGGAAGAGAGACCCAGTACTTC CASSTDRGRETQYF
TRBD1 TRBJ2-5 . TRBV5-4 TGTGCCAGCACCAAACAGGGGGCGGGAGAGACCCAGTACTTC CASTKQGAGETQYF
. TRBJ2-1 . TRBV4-2 TGTGCCAGCAGGCCAGTTGGGGGCGACAATGAGCAGTTCTTC CASRPVGGDNEQFF
TRBD1 TRBJ2-1 few TRBV24-1 TGTGCCACCAGGACAGGGGGTAACTACAATGAGCAGTTCTTC CATRTGGNYNEQFF
. TRBJ2-1 . TRBV5-1 TGCGCCAGCAGCCCCGGGGCAGGGTTAGAGCAGTTCTTC CASSPGAGLEQFF
TRBD1 TRBJ1-1 . TRBV10-3 TGTGCCATCAGCTGGGACAGGGGATCGTCTGAAGCTTTCTTT CAISWDRGSSEAFF
TRBD2 TRBJ2-1 few TRBV12-3/TRBV12-4 TGTGCCAGCAGTTTGGCTAGCGGGGGGGCGAGTGAGCAGTTCTTC CASSLASGGASEQFF
. TRBJ1-2 . TRBV5-5 TGTGCCAGCAGCTTGGAGGGGACACCTTATGGCTACACCTTC CASSLEGTPYGYTF
. TRBJ1-1 few TRBV7-3 TGTGCCAGCAGCTTAGGGAGTCAGATGAACACTGAAGCTTTCTTT CASSLGSQMNTEAFF
TRBD1 TRBJ2-3 . TRBV20-1 TGCAGTGCTAGCGACGCCCGGGTCAGGGGGACAGATACGCAGTATTTT CSASDARVRGTDTQYF
. TRBJ2-7 few TRBV14 TGTGCCAGCAGCCAAGTAACGGCGTACGAGCAGTACTTC CASSQVTAYEQYF
. TRBJ1-4 . TRBV6-5 TGTGCCAGCAGTTACTCCCCGGCAGGGCGTAATGAAAAACTGTTTTTT CASSYSPAGRNEKLFF
TRBD2 TRBJ2-1 . TRBV6-1 TGTGCAAGCACGGCTAGCGGGGGGGCCGGGGAGCAGTTCTTC CASTASGGAGEQFF
. TRBJ1-1 few TRBV28 TGTGCCAGCACAAAACAAGGGCCGGAAGCTTTCTTT CASTKQGPEAFF
. TRBJ2-5 once TRBV7-6 TGTGCCAGCAGCTTATGGCAGAACCTAGAGACCCAGTACTTC CASSLWQNLETQYF
TRBD1 TRBJ2-2 . TRBV12-3/TRBV12-4 TGTGCCAGCAGGTCCCAGGGGGCGCGTTACACCGGGGAGCTGTTTTTT CASRSQGARYTGELFF
. TRBJ2-5 few TRBV7-9 TGTGCCAGCAGCTTCGAACCCTGGGGGACCCAGTACTTC CASSFEPWGTQYF
TRBD1 TRBJ2-1 . TRBV12-3/TRBV12-4 TGTGCCAGCAGCCGGGGACAGGGGAACAATGAGCAGTTCTTC CASSRGQGNNEQFF
. TRBJ2-1 . TRBV5-8 TGTGCCAGCAGCCCGTCGCGGGGCAACTCCTACAATGAGCAGTTCTTC CASSPSRGNSYNEQFF
. TRBJ2-6 many TRBV7-9 TGTGCCAGCAGCTTAGTGGGATCTGGGGCCAACGTCCTGACTTTC CASSLVGSGANVLTF
TRBD2 TRBJ2-1 . TRBV10-3 TGTGCCATCAGTGAGTCTGGACTAGCGGGGTCTCGTTCCTACAATGAGCAGTTCTTC CAISESGLAGSRSYNEQFF
. TRBJ2-7 . TRBV10-3 TGTGCCATCAGTGAGCCAGGGAGGGAGCAGTACTTC CAISEPGREQYF
. TRBJ1-5 few TRBV3-1 TGTGCCAGCAGCCATTCCCCCGGGGGGGCAAGCAATCAGCCCCAGCATTTT CASSHSPGGASNQPQHF
TRBD1 TRBJ2-3 . TRBV7-2 TGTGCCAGCAGCTTTTACATGGGACAGGGGAGGGGAGATACGCAGTATTTT CASSFYMGQGRGDTQYF
. TRBJ1-4 . TRBV9 TGTGCCAGCAGCGTAGATCGTAATGAAAAACTGTTTTTT CASSVDRNEKLFF
TRBD2 TRBJ2-1 few TRBV4-1 TGCGCCAGCAGCCAAGACGCGCGGGGGGCCTACAATGAGCAGTTCTTC CASSQDARGAYNEQFF
. TRBJ1-5 few TRBV9 TGTGCCAGCAGCGCCCCCCCAAGCAATCAGCCCCAGCATTTT CASSAPPSNQPQHF
TRBD1 TRBJ1-2 . TRBV5-1 TGCGCCAGCAGCTTGGCCAGGGGGCAAGTGTATGGCTACACCTTC CASSLARGQVYGYTF
TRBD1 TRBJ2-3 . TRBV10-3 TGTGCCATCACCCGGGACAGGGCCAGCACAGATACGCAGTATTTT CAITRDRASTDTQYF
. TRBJ2-1 . TRBV12-3/TRBV12-4 TGTGCCAGCAGCCGTGACTGGAGCTCCTACAATGAGCAGTTCTTC CASSRDWSSYNEQFF
. TRBJ2-5 few TRBV20-1 TGCATTCCGGGGGACCAAGAGACCCAGTACTTC CIPGDQETQYF
TRBD2 TRBJ2-1 . TRBV5-1 TGCGCCAGCCAGCTTGGGAGGGGCGAGGATGAGCAGTTCTTC CASQLGRGEDEQFF
TRBD2 TRBJ2-3 many TRBV20-1 TGCAGTGCTAGTGATAGCGGGGGGGCAGATACGCAGTATTTT CSASDSGGADTQYF
TRBD2 TRBJ2-4 . TRBV29-1 TGCAGCGTTGAAGTACTAGCGGGGGTCAAAAACATTCAGTACTTC CSVEVLAGVKNIQYF
. TRBJ2-5 . TRBV10-3 TGTGCCATCAGTTGGGCCGTCGAAGAGACCCAGTACTTC CAISWAVEETQYF
TRBD1 TRBJ2-5 once TRBV3-1 TGTGCCAGCAGCCAAGACAGGGGCAGGGGGCGCCTTGAGACCCAGTACTTC CASSQDRGRGRLETQYF
TRBD1 TRBJ2-7 many TRBV20-1 TGCAGTGCTAGAGATCAGGGACAGGGGACCTACGAGCAGTACTTC CSARDQGQGTYEQYF
TRBD1 TRBJ2-7 few TRBV10-3 TGTGCCATCAGTGAGCCCGGACAGGACCTCTACGAGCAGTACTTC CAISEPGQDLYEQYF
. TRBJ1-1 . TRBV12-3/TRBV12-4 TGTGCCAGCTTATTGAGGGGGTACACTGAAGCTTTCTTT CASLLRGYTEAFF
TRBD1 TRBJ1-2 few TRBV13 TGTGCCAGCAGCGACAGGGATGGGTACTATGGCTACACCTTC CASSDRDGYYGYTF